The 25 T cell receptor beta chains presented below share a single source sample, sequenced in a study of blood T cells in healthy people across ages. Sample-barcoded 5' priming and a J-beta primer mix drove a second PCR of roughly 7 to 11 cycles. Using its own MiXCR run on the 5' RACE reads, TCRdb lists one record per CDR3 protein. The profile shows around 990,000 distinct CDR3 sequences, approximately 25% of them singletons. The sample was also reused in another study, on T cells of mothers and their children.

The sample taken for sequencing was blood. The receptor source for this set is a girl aged 2-9 years in good health.

Only a few counts were recorded for this clonotype. J is TRBJ2-1 and V is TRBV12-3 or TRBV12-4, with 12 bases fitting TRBD1. The J call is in doubt because the DNA end fits TRBJ2-7 better. This CDR3 is 16 amino acids long. The CDR3 sequence: CASSPTSGTGGGEQYF. The DNA for the CDR3 is TGTGCCAGCAGTCCTACGTCCGGGACAGGGGGCGGCGAGCAGTACTTC.

This chain links TRBV18 with TRBJ1-1, with D tentatively TRBD1 (5 bases). Trimming shortened V by 3 bases and J by 1 base, and 15 bases separated the two germline ends. The CDR3 contains 16 residues. Per germline, CDR1 KGHSH and CDR2 LQKENI. The CDR3 loop reads CASSPGVLDTNTEAFF. CDR3 in DNA: TGTGCCAGCTCACCGGGGGTCCTTGACACGAACACTGAAGCTTTCTTT.

The rearrangement uses TRBV29-1 and TRBJ2-5; perhaps TRBD1 as D (6 bases). Germline lookup yields CDR1 SQVTM and CDR2 ANQGSEA. The V and J ends lost 4 bases and 3 bases respectively, with 12 bases between them. The CDR3 sequence is 13 residues long. CDR3 loop: CSVAGTTKETQYF. Here the CDR3 DNA reads TGCAGCGTTGCTGGGACAACTAAAGAGACCCAGTACTTC.

The chain couples TRBV2 to TRBJ1-1; the D gene is possibly TRBD1 (5 bases). Trimming stripped 6 bases from V and 4 bases from J, with 15 bases between. CDR1 and CDR2 from the germline V gene are SNHLY and FYNNEI. The CDR3 loop spans 14 amino acids. The CDR3 region is CASSSTASFTEAFF. CDR3 sequence (DNA): TGTGCCAGCAGCTCGACAGCGAGCTTCACTGAAGCTTTCTTT.

This clonotype was found a few times. The rearrangement links TRBV6-2 or TRBV6-3 to TRBJ2-2, with D tentatively TRBD1 (5 bases). The CDR3 has 16 amino acids. Germline assignment: CDR1 MNHEY and CDR2 SVGEGT. The ends were cut back, 2 bases at V and 4 bases at J, with 14 bases in the middle. CDR3 sequence (DNA): TGTGCCAGCAGTTACAGGGGCTGGGGTCCCACCGGGGAGCTGTTTTTT. Translation gives CASSYRGWGPTGELFF.

This clonotype was detected many times. The chain has TRBV12-3 or TRBV12-4 and TRBJ2-7; 14 nucleotides agree with TRBD2. The V segment lost 8 bases and the J segment 4 bases; nucleotides outside the gene matches: 1. This CDR3 has 13 residues. CDR3 in DNA: TGTGCCAGCCGACTAGCGGGAGGGTACGAGCAGTACTTC. It translates to CASRLAGGYEQYF.

This clonotype has only a few counts. The rearrangement uses TRBV9 and TRBJ1-1; D possibly corresponds to TRBD1 (5 bases). This CDR3 has 14 amino acids. The V end lost 1 base, the J end lost 3 bases, and 10 bases lay between the germline ends. Germline V gene sequence: CDR1 SGDLS, CDR2 YYNGEE. The DNA for the CDR3 is TGTGCCAGCAGCGTACAGACAGCCCACACTGAAGCTTTCTTT. It yields the protein CASSVQTAHTEAFF.

This clonotype was seen only a few times. This CDR3 reads CASSQVVGVGTEAFF. CDR3 coding DNA: TGCGCCAGCAGCCAAGTGGTAGGGGTGGGCACTGAAGCTTTCTTT. This chain links TRBV4-1 with TRBJ1-1; D might be TRBD1 (5 bases). The CDR3 has 15 amino acids. The germline CDR1 and CDR2 sequences are MGHRA and YSYEKL. V lost 1 base, J lost 4 bases, and 13 bases lay in between.

This clonotype showed up just a few times. The chain employs TRBV20-1 and TRBJ2-4, with 8 bases identical to TRBD2. The CDR3 is made up of 16 amino acids. Germline-derived CDR1 and CDR2 are DFQATT and SNEGSKA (reference sequence). The V gene end was trimmed by 3 bases and the J gene end by 15 bases; junction bases not matched to a gene: 22. The CDR3 DNA follows: TGCAGTGCTAGCCCGTCCTACTTCGCGGGAGGCCAGGAGCTGTACTTC. The encoded protein is CSASPSYFAGGQELYF.

This clonotype was detected a few times. J is TRBJ2-1 and V is TRBV29-1; 8 bases are a match to TRBD1. This CDR3 has 16 amino acids. CDR1 is SQVTM and CDR2 is ANQGSEA in the germline V gene. Unmatched junction bases numbered 12, after V lost 2 bases and J lost 6 bases. The CDR3, as DNA: TGCAGCGTTGAATTTTTTGGTCGGGACAGGCCCAATGAGCAGTTCTTC. The encoded protein is CSVEFFGRDRPNEQFF.

This clonotype appeared a few times. The V gene is TRBV5-6, the J gene TRBJ2-2, with 7 bases aligning to TRBD1. Germline CDR1 is SGHDT and CDR2 is YYEEEE. The CDR3 is 15 residues long. The V gene end was trimmed by 0 bases and the J gene end by 3 bases; junction bases not matched to a gene: 2. DNA for the CDR3: TGTGCCAGCAGCTTGGTTGACAGGGACACCGGGGAGCTGTTTTTT. Amino acid sequence: CASSLVDRDTGELFF.

There are a few counts of this clonotype. J is TRBJ1-6 and V is TRBV5-6, with D possibly matching TRBD1 (5 bases). In germline, CDR1 is SGHDT, CDR2 YYEEEE. There are 17 residues in the CDR3. Trimming took 3 bases from V and 0 from J, leaving 13 bases between them. In DNA form, the CDR3 reads TGTGCCAGCAGCTCCGGGACCGAGTACTCCTATAATTCACCCCTCCACTTT. Its protein product is CASSSGTEYSYNSPLHF.

This clonotype showed up just a few times. V is TRBV29-1 and J is TRBJ1-2, with D possibly being TRBD1 (5 bases). Germline values: CDR1 SQVTM, CDR2 ANQGSEA. V lost 0 bases, J lost 11 bases, and 7 bases lay in between. The CDR3 is made up of 10 amino acids. The CDR3 loop reads CSVEEAGYTF. In DNA, the CDR3 is TGCAGCGTTGAAGAGGCAGGGTACACCTTC.

The chain links TRBV29-1 to TRBJ2-6, with TRBD1 matching over 7 bases. The V gene's germline CDR1 is SQVTM and CDR2 ANQGSEA. V lost 5 bases to trimming and J lost 2 bases; unmatched junction nucleotides: 3. This CDR3 comprises 14 residues. The CDR3 nucleotides are TGCAGCGTTCGTCAGGGGGCTGGGGCCAACGTCCTGACTTTC. The encoded protein is CSVRQGAGANVLTF.

Ten or more counts support this clonotype. A junction end diverges from the germline sequence, so it may reflect a read error. This sequence joins TRBV4-1 and TRBJ2-5, with TRBD1 matching 9 bases. CDR3 length: 14 amino acids. Germline V gene data show CDR1 as MGHRA and CDR2 as YSYEKL. DNA of the CDR3: TGTGCCAGCAGTCCGGGACAGGGAGAAGAGACCCAGTACTTC. Protein product: CASSPGQGEETQYF.

The DNA for the CDR3 is TGTGCCACATTAGCGGGAGATAGGTCCTACGAGCAGTACTTC. This gives the protein CATLAGDRSYEQYF. The chain uses TRBV28 and TRBJ2-7; TRBD2 aligns across 9 bases. The CDR3 runs 14 residues. The V and J ends lost 10 bases and 1 base, in that order; junction bases with no gene match: 8. Germline loops: CDR1 MDHEN, CDR2 SYDVKM.

The V and J genes are TRBV29-1 and TRBJ2-2; tentative D call: TRBD1 (5 bases). This CDR3 has 13 residues. Germline V gene sequence: CDR1 SQVTM, CDR2 ANQGSEA. Trimming shortened V by 5 bases and J by 8 bases, and 15 bases separated the two germline ends. The CDR3 region has the DNA TGCAGCGTTCTTTTTCAGGGTGCAGGGGAGCTGTTTTTT. Its protein is CSVLFQGAGELFF.

This clonotype was seen more than once but under ten times. This sequence joins TRBV7-2 and TRBJ2-3; unclear D gene. This CDR3 is built from 13 residues. Germline V CDR1 and CDR2: SGHTA, FQGNSA. The V gene lost 3 bases and the J gene lost 3 bases, with 7 bases spanning the gap. The CDR3 DNA follows: TGTGCCAGCAGCTTTGCTCAAACAGATACGCAGTATTTT. It encodes CASSFAQTDTQYF.

The chain carries TRBV27 and TRBJ2-5, with D possibly being TRBD1 (7 bases). From germline, CDR1 is MNHEY and CDR2 SMNVEV (reference sequence). V gave up 6 bases and J gave up 3 bases, with 17 bases separating them. The CDR3 contains 15 residues. The CDR3 loop reads CASSPLSRGEETQYF. The CDR3 DNA is TGTGCCAGCAGCCCCCTTAGCAGGGGGGAAGAGACCCAGTACTTC.

This clonotype was seen a handful of times. This chain uses TRBV11-2 with TRBJ2-5; 9 bases line up with TRBD2. V dropped 4 bases and J dropped 1; count of bases not matched to a gene: 7. The CDR3 runs to 16 residues. CDR1 and CDR2 from the germline V gene are SGHAT and FQNNGV. Written as DNA, the CDR3 is TGTGCCAGCAGCTATTTTCGCGGGGGGGCCCAAGAGACCCAGTACTTC. Translating it yields CASSYFRGGAQETQYF.

This clonotype came up a few times. The gene calls are TRBV7-2 and TRBJ2-2, with D tentatively TRBD2 (5 bases). The germline V gene has CDR1 SGHTA and CDR2 FQGNSA. The CDR3 is made up of 12 amino acids. Trimming removed 6 bases from V and 7 bases from J, with 9 bases in between. The CDR3 loop reads CASRAAVGELFF. The CDR3, as DNA: TGTGCCAGCAGGGCAGCGGTCGGGGAGCTGTTTTTT.

V gene TRBV7-9 combines with J gene TRBJ1-4, with D tentatively TRBD1 (6 bases). In germline, CDR1 is SEHNR, CDR2 FQNEAQ (reference sequence). Trimming cost V 5 bases and J 3 bases, with 16 bases left between them. The CDR3 is 16 residues long. CDR3 coding DNA: TGTGCCAGCAGCGTTTCAGGGGTTGTGGCTAATGAAAAACTGTTTTTT. It is translated as CASSVSGVVANEKLFF.

This clonotype was seen only a few times. This rearrangement joins TRBV11-2 to TRBJ2-7; D unresolved. The germline V and J ends were trimmed by 1 base and 7 bases, with 11 bases remaining between them. This CDR3 has 13 residues. Germline assignment: CDR1 SGHAT and CDR2 FQNNGV. The CDR3 DNA follows: TGTGCCAGCAGCTTAGGCCCAGGTGAAGAGCAGTACTTC. Encoded protein: CASSLGPGEEQYF.

CDR3 in amino acids: CASSATVYGYTF. The CDR3 nucleotides are TGTGCCAGCAGCGCTACAGTCTATGGCTACACCTTC. The chain carries TRBV9 and TRBJ1-2; D is unresolved. The germline CDR1 and CDR2 sequences are SGDLS and YYNGEE. This CDR3 has 12 residues. With 3 bases removed from V and 4 bases from J, the gap between germline ends came to 7 bases.

The rearrangement links TRBV4-1 to TRBJ1-4; D gene ambiguous. The CDR3 spans 14 residues. The germline gives CDR1 MGHRA, CDR2 YSYEKL. The V end lost 4 bases, the J end lost 4 bases, and 10 bases lay between the germline ends. The CDR3 loop reads CASSLVAVNEKLFF. As DNA, the CDR3 is TGCGCCAGCAGCCTAGTAGCGGTTAATGAAAAACTGTTTTTT.